This T cell receptor beta chain was captured in a study of T cell repertoires in cytomegalovirus infection. Study overall: Public TCR beta signatures were indicative of both CMV infection and a matching HLA type.

This clonotype was counted only a few times. Its antigen is as yet unknown. General study findings and limits: There were carriers of CMV plus the relevant HLA, and cumulative public TCR beta family frequency identified them. Dominating the ex vivo response were HLA-C-restricted CMV-specific TCR beta clonotypes.

TCRdb re-called the reads through MiXCR, storing one row per CDR3 protein. The table lists 150,000 or so distinct CDR3 sequences, 20% to 25% of them singletons. This TCR came from a human donor in good health (CMV status not recorded). Some clones in this sample may be carry-over from other donors' samples. The sequenced sample was PBMCs.

CDR3 nucleotide sequence: TGTGCCAGTAGTATAATCGGCAGGGCATCGGACGAGCAGTACTTC. It encodes CASSIIGRASDEQYF. The gene calls are TRBV19 and TRBJ2-7, with D possibly TRBD1 on 5 matching bases. Germline loops: CDR1 LNHDA, CDR2 SQIVND (reference sequence). CDR3 size: 15 residues. V dropped 2 bases and J dropped 5 bases, with 16 bases sitting between them.